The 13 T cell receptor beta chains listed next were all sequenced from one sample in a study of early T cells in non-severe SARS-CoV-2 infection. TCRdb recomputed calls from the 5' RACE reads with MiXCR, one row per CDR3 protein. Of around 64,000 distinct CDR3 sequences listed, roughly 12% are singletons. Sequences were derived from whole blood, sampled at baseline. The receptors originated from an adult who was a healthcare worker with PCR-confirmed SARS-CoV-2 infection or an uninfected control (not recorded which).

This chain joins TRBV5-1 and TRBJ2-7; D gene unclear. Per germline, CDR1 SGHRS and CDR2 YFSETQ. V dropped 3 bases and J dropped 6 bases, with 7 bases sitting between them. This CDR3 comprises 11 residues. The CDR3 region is CASSSGPEQYF. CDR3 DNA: TGCGCCAGCAGCTCCGGGCCCGAGCAGTACTTC.

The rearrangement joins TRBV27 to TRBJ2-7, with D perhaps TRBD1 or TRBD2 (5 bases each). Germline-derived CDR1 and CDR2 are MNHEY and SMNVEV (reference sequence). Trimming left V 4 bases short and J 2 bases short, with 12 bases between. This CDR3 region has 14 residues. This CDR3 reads CASSWGIGPYEQYF. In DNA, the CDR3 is TGTGCCAGCAGTTGGGGGATAGGGCCCTACGAGCAGTACTTC.

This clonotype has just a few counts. The CDR3 nucleotides are TGCGCCAGCAGCACCACTAGCGATGAGCAGTTCTTC. Its translation: CASSTTSDEQFF. The gene calls are TRBV5-1 and TRBJ2-1, with TRBD2 identical over 7 bases. Germline lookup yields CDR1 SGHRS and CDR2 YFSETQ. J gave up 8 bases and V 4 bases, and 3 bases lay outside the gene matches. The CDR3 extends over 12 amino acids.

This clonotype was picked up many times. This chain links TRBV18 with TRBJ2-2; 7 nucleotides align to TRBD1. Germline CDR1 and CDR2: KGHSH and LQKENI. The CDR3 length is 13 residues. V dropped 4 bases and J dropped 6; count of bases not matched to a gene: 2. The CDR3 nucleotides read TGTGCCAGCTCACGACAGGGTGCCGGGGAGCTGTTTTTT. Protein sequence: CASSRQGAGELFF.

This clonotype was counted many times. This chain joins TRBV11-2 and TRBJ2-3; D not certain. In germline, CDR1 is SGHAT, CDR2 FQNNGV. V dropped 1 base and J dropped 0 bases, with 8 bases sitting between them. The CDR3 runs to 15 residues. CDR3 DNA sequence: TGTGCCAGCAGCTTAGGCAGCCCGAGCACAGATACGCAGTATTTT. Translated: CASSLGSPSTDTQYF.

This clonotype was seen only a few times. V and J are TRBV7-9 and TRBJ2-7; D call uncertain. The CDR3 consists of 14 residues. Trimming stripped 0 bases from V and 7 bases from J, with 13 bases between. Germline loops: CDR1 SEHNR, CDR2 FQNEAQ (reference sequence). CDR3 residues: CASSLAGRVGEQYF. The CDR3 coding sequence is TGTGCCAGCAGCTTAGCTGGGCGAGTGGGGGAGCAGTACTTC.

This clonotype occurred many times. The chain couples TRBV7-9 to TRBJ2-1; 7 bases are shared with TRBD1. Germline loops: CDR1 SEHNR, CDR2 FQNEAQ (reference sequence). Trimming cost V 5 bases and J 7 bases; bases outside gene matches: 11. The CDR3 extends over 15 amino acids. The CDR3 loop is CASSQGDKNFNEQFF. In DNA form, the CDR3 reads TGTGCCAGCAGCCAGGGGGACAAGAACTTTAATGAGCAGTTCTTC.

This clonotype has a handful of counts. Written as DNA, the CDR3 is TGTGCCATCAGTCCGAGACAGGACGAAGCTTTCTTT. Protein: CAISPRQDEAFF. The genes are TRBV10-3 and TRBJ1-1, with D possibly TRBD1 on 6 matching bases. Trimming took off 5 bases at V and 8 bases at J, with 12 bases between the two ends. The CDR3 is 12 amino acids. Germline CDR1 ENHRY, CDR2 SYGVKD.

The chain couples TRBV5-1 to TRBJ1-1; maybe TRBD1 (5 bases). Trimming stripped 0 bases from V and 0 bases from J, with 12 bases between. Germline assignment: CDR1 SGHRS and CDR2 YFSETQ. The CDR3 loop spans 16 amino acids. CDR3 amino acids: CASSLAGRGMNTEAFF. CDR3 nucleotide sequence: TGCGCCAGCAGCTTGGCCGGAAGGGGCATGAACACTGAAGCTTTCTTT. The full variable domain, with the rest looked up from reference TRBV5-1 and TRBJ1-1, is KAGVTQTPRYLIKTRGQQVTLSCSPISGHRSVSWYQQTPGQGLQFLFEYFSETQRNKGNFPGRFSGRQFSNSRSEMNVSTLELGDSALYLCASSLAGRGMNTEAFFGQGTRLTVV.

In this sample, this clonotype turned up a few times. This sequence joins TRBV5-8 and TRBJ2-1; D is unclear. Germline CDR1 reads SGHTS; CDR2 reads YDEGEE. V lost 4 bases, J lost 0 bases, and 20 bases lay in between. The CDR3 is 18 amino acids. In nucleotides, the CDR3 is TGTGCCAGCAGCGCCGACCCGATCCAAAAGGGCTCCTACAATGAGCAGTTCTTC. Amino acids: CASSADPIQKGSYNEQFF.

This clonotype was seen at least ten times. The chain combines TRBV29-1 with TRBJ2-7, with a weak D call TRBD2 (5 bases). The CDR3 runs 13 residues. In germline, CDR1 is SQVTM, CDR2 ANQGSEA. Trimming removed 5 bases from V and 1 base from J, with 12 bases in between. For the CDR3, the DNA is TGCAGCGTTTGCTTGTCGGGATCCTACGAGCAGTACTTC. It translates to CSVCLSGSYEQYF.

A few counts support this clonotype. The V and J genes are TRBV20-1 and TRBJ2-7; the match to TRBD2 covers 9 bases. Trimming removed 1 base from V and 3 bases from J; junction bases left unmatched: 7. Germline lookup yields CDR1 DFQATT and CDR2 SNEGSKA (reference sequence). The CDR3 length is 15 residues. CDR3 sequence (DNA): TGCAGTGCTAGAGTGGCTAGCGGGGACTTCTACGAGCAGTACTTC. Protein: CSARVASGDFYEQYF.

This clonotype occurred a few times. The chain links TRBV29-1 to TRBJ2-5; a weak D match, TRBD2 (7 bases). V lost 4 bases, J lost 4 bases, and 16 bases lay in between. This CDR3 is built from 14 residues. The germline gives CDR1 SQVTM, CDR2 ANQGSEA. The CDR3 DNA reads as TGCAGCGTTGTCAGTGGGGGGGCATTAGAGACCCAGTACTTC. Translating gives CSVVSGGALETQYF.